Listed below are T cell receptor beta chains from one sample, sequenced in a study of blood T cell repertoires in COVID-19. Profiled with immunoSEQ multiplex PCR; TCRdb holds only in-frame clones, not every one. This sample has 380,000 or so clones; approximately 89% occur once, and the top ten carry about 1.5%. Sequencing was done on a sample of PBMCs or T cells enriched from blood (not recorded which). These receptors were collected from a man aged 30 to 45 who had recovered from COVID-19. Both conserved end residues are part of each CDR3. Each record gives: V gene, D gene, clone size, J gene, CDR3 protein, CDR3 DNA. A D gene is named only where the DNA matches it firmly. Clone size is not always given. Where it is, it says once, few, many or a class for expanded clones.

>TRBV7-6|TRBD1|NA|TRBJ2-7
CASSSGTGGTYEQYF
TGTGCCAGCAGCTCTGGGACAGGGGGCACATACGAGCAGTACTTC
>TRBV18|NA|few|TRBJ1-1
CASSPQGRGWNTEAFF
TGTGCCAGCTCACCACAAGGCAGGGGCTGGAACACTGAAGCTTTCTTT
>TRBV10-2|TRBD2|NA|TRBJ2-3
CASSDNRLAWGDTQYF
TGCGCCAGCAGTGACAATCGACTAGCGTGGGGAGATACGCAGTATTTT
>TRBV12-3/TRBV12-4|NA|NA|TRBJ1-2
CASSSFYGYTF
TGTGCCAGCAGTTCCTTCTATGGCTACACCTTC
>TRBV5-4|TRBD1|NA|TRBJ1-5
CASSRGQDQPQHF
TGTGCCAGCAGCCGGGGACAGGATCAGCCCCAGCATTTT
>TRBV6-8|NA|NA|TRBJ1-1
CASSLPPQIMNTEAFF
TGTGCCAGCAGCCTCCCCCCACAGATAATGAACACTGAAGCTTTCTTT
>TRBV2|TRBD1|NA|TRBJ2-5
CASSTDRDETQYF
TGTGCCAGCAGTACTGACAGGGATGAGACCCAGTACTTC
>TRBV10-1|NA|NA|TRBJ2-6
CASRMPGHSISGANVLTF
TGCGCCAGCAGGATGCCGGGACACTCGATCTCTGGGGCCAACGTCCTGACTTTC
>TRBV4-2|NA|NA|TRBJ1-4
CASSRLETNEKLFF
TGTGCCAGCAGCCGCTTAGAAACTAATGAAAAACTGTTTTTT
>TRBV9|NA|once|TRBJ1-1
CASSVESGFFTEAFF
TGTGCCAGCAGCGTAGAGTCGGGGTTTTTCACTGAAGCTTTCTTT
>TRBV9|TRBD2|few|TRBJ2-5
CASSVAPSGGQETQYF
TGTGCCAGCAGCGTAGCTCCTAGCGGGGGCCAAGAGACCCAGTACTTC
>TRBV30|TRBD1|NA|TRBJ1-2
CACYRGGYTF
TGTGCCTGTTACAGGGGCGGCTACACCTTC
>TRBV6-4|NA|NA|TRBJ2-1
CASSRRESSYNEQFF
TGTGCCAGCTCTAGACGGGAGAGCTCCTACAATGAGCAGTTCTTC
>TRBV10-3|TRBD1|NA|TRBJ1-3
CAIIAGQGMRDTIYF
TGTGCCATCATTGCCGGACAGGGGATGAGGGACACCATATATTTT
>TRBV7-9|TRBD1|NA|TRBJ1-1
CASRDRGAEAFF
TGTGCCAGCAGAGACAGGGGGGCTGAAGCTTTCTTT
>TRBV5-1|NA|NA|TRBJ1-2
CASSLDGGTTYGYTF
TGCGCCAGCAGCTTGGATGGGGGCACAACCTATGGCTACACCTTC
>TRBV2|NA|NA|TRBJ2-7
CASSEEADRSF
TGTGCCAGCAGTGAAGAGGCTGACAGGAGCTTC
>TRBV19|NA|NA|TRBJ1-2
CASRTTYRDNYGYTF
TGTGCCAGTAGAACTACTTACAGGGATAACTATGGCTACACCTTC
>TRBV6-5|NA|NA|TRBJ2-2
CASRSGHSNTGELFF
TGTGCCAGCAGGTCAGGACACTCGAACACCGGGGAGCTGTTTTTT
>TRBV11-2|TRBD1|NA|TRBJ2-7
CASSANRGGDF
TGTGCCAGCAGCGCCAACAGGGGCGGCGACTTC
>TRBV5-4|NA|NA|TRBJ1-1
CASSSGGVYTEAFF
TGTGCCAGCAGCTCGGGGGGCGTTTACACTGAAGCTTTCTTT
>TRBV14|TRBD1|NA|TRBJ1-1
CASSLGQGGINTEAFF
TGTGCCAGCAGCCTTGGACAGGGGGGGATAAACACTGAAGCTTTCTTT
>TRBV14|NA|NA|TRBJ2-1
CASSRTWAGQFF
TGTGCCAGCAGCCGTACCTGGGCCGGGCAGTTCTTC
>TRBV6-1|TRBD1|NA|TRBJ1-6
CASSGTANSPLHF
TGTGCCAGCAGCGGGACAGCTAATTCACCCCTCCACTTT
>TRBV12-3/TRBV12-4|NA|NA|TRBJ1-1
CASSLGGGTEAFF
TGTGCCAGCAGTTTGGGGGGTGGCACTGAAGCTTTCTTT
>TRBV2|TRBD1|NA|TRBJ2-1
CASSPPDRDRVGREQFF
TGTGCCAGCTCCCCCCCCGACCGGGACAGGGTTGGGAGGGAGCAGTTCTTC
>TRBV27|TRBD2|NA|TRBJ2-5
CASKFTSGIGRGETQYF
TGTGCCAGCAAATTTACTAGCGGGATAGGCCGTGGGGAGACCCAGTACTTC
>TRBV15|TRBD1|NA|TRBJ1-4
CATSRDLGQNEKLFF
TGTGCCACCAGCAGAGATTTGGGACAGAATGAAAAACTGTTTTTT
>TRBV19|NA|NA|TRBJ1-2
CASSIGGTYGYTF
TGTGCCAGTAGTATCGGCGGCACCTATGGCTACACCTTC
>TRBV7-3|NA|NA|TRBJ1-5
CASSPREGGQPQHF
TGTGCCAGCAGCCCCCGGGAGGGAGGTCAGCCCCAGCATTTT
>TRBV9|TRBD2|NA|TRBJ2-5
CASSVGRAGGETQYF
TGTGCCAGCAGCGTAGGGAGGGCGGGGGGAGAGACCCAGTACTTC
>TRBV29-1|NA|NA|TRBJ2-5
CSARTDQETQYF
TGCAGCGCCAGGACAGACCAAGAGACCCAGTACTTC
>TRBV2|TRBD2|NA|TRBJ2-1
CASREAGGQFF
TGTGCCAGCAGGGAAGCGGGGGGGCAGTTCTTC
>TRBV2|TRBD1|NA|TRBJ2-2
CASSGQGFRGELFF
TGTGCCAGCAGTGGACAGGGGTTTAGGGGGGAGCTGTTTTTT
>TRBV10-3|NA|NA|TRBJ1-2
CAISDRSRDYGYTF
TGTGCCATCAGTGATCGGTCGCGAGACTATGGCTACACCTTC
>TRBV6-2/TRBV6-3|NA|NA|TRBJ1-2
CASSYTPLTGRNYGYTF
TGTGCCAGCAGTTACACCCCCTTGACAGGTCGGAACTATGGCTACACCTTC
>TRBV3-1/TRBV3-2|TRBD1|NA|TRBJ1-3
CASSTRQGSGNTIYF
TGTGCCAGCAGCACCCGACAGGGCTCTGGAAACACCATATATTTT
>TRBV5-1|TRBD2|NA|TRBJ2-1
CASSLGYGGGEQFF
TGCGCCAGCAGCTTGGGATACGGCGGGGGTGAGCAGTTCTTC
>TRBV19|NA|once|TRBJ1-4
CASSPQGFLRGEKLFF
TGTGCCAGTAGTCCTCAGGGGTTCCTGAGAGGTGAAAAACTGTTTTTT
>TRBV5-1|NA|NA|TRBJ1-4
CASSWTTTNEKLFF
TGCGCCAGCAGCTGGACAACAACTAATGAAAAACTGTTTTTT
>TRBV10-1|NA|NA|TRBJ2-7
CASSESTGEQYF
TGCGCCAGCAGTGAGTCAACCGGGGAGCAGTACTTC
>TRBV27|NA|NA|TRBJ1-1
CASGRLNTEAFF
TGTGCCTCAGGGCGCTTGAACACTGAAGCTTTCTTT
>TRBV18|TRBD2|NA|TRBJ2-3
CASSRTSPPDTQYF
TGTGCCAGCTCCAGGACTAGTCCCCCAGATACGCAGTATTTT
>TRBV5-6|TRBD1|NA|TRBJ2-7
CASSQRPGQTYEQYF
TGTGCCAGCAGCCAACGACCGGGACAGACCTACGAGCAGTACTTC